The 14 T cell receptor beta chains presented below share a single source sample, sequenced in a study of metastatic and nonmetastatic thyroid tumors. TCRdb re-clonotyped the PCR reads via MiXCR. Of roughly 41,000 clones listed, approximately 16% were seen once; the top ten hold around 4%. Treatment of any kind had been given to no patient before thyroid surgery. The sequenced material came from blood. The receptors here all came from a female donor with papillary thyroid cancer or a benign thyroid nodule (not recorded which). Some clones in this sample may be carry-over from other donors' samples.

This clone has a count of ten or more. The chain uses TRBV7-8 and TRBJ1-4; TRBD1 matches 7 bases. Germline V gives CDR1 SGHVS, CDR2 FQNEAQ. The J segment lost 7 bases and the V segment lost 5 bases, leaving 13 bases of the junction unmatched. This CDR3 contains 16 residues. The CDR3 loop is CASSLPPGQSFEKLFF. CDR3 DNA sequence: TGTGCCAGCAGCCTACCCCCGGGACAGAGTTTTGAAAAACTGTTTTTT. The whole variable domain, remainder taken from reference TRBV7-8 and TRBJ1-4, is GAGVSQSPRYKVAKRGQDVALRCDPISGHVSLFWYQQALGQGPEFLTYFQNEAQLDKSGLPSDRFFAERPEGSVSTLKIQRTQQEDSAVYLCASSLPPGQSFEKLFFGSGTQLSVL.

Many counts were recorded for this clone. CDR3 amino acids: CASSVNNYGYTF. CDR3 bases: TGTGCCAGTAGCGTAAATAACTATGGCTACACCTTC. The chain uses TRBV19 and TRBJ1-2; D ambiguous. The V end was cut by 6 bases, the J end by 1 base, with 6 bases between. The germline gives CDR1 LNHDA, CDR2 SQIVND (reference sequence). The CDR3 is 12 amino acids.

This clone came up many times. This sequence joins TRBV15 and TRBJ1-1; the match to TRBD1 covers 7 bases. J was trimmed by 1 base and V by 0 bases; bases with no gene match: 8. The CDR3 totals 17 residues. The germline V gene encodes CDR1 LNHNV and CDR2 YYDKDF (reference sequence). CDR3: CATSRDFLRGRNTEAFF. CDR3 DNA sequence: TGTGCCACCAGCAGAGATTTTTTGAGGGGGCGGAACACTGAAGCTTTCTTT.

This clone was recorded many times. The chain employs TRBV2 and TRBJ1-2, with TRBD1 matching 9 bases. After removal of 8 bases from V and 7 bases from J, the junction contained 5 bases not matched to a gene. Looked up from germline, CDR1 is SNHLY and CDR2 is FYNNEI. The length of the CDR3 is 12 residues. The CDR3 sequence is CASRTGASGYTF. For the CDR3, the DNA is TGTGCCAGCCGGACAGGGGCGAGTGGCTACACCTTC.

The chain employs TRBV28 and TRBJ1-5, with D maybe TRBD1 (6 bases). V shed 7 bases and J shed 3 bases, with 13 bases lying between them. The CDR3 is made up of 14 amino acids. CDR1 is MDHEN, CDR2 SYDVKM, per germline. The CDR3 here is CASTPWTANQPQHF. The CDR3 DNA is TGTGCCAGCACCCCCTGGACAGCCAATCAGCCCCAGCATTTT.

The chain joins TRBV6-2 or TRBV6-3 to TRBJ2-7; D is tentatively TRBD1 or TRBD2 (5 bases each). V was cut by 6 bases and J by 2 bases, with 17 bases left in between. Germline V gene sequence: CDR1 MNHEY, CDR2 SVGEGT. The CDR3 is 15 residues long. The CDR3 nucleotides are TGTGCCAGCAGGCGGGTGTGGGCAGGGACCTACGAGCAGTACTTC. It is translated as CASRRVWAGTYEQYF.

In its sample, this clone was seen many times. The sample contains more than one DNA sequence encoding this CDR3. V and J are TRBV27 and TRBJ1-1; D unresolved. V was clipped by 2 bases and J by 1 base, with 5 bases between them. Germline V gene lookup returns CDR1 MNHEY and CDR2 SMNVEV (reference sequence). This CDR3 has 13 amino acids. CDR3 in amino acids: CASSLRENTEAFF. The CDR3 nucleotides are TGTGCCAGCAGTTTACGTGAGAACACTGAAGCTTTCTTT.

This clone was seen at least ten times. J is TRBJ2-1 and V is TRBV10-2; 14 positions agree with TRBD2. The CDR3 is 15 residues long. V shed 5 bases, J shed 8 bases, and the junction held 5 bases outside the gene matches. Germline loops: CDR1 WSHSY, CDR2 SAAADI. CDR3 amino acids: CASSRTSGGSDEQFF. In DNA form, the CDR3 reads TGCGCCAGCAGTCGGACTAGCGGGGGGAGCGATGAGCAGTTCTTC.

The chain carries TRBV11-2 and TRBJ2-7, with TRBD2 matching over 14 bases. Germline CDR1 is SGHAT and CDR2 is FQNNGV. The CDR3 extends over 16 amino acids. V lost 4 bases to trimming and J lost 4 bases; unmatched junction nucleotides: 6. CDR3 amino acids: CASSSPRTSGRYEQYF. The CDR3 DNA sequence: TGTGCCAGCAGCTCCCCTAGGACTAGCGGGAGGTACGAGCAGTACTTC.

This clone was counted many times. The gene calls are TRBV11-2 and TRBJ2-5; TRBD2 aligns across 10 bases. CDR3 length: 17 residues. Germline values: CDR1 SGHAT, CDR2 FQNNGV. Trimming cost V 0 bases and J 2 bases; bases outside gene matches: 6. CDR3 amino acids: CASSLDYQLAGQETQYF. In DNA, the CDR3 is TGTGCCAGCAGCTTAGATTATCAACTAGCGGGGCAAGAGACCCAGTACTTC.

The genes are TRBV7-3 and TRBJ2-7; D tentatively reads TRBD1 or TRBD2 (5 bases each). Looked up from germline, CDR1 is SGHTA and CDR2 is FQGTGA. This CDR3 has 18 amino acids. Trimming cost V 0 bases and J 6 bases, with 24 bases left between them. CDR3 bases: TGTGCCAGCAGCTTAACCTTCCCCGCACGGGGCCTCCTTGCCGAGCAGTACTTC. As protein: CASSLTFPARGLLAEQYF.

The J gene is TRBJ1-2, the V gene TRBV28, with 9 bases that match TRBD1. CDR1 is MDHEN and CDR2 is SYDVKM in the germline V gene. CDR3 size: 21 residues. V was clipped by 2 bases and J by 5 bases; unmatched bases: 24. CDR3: CASSLKFATQGAVKKYYGYTF. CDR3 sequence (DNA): TGTGCCAGCAGTTTAAAATTCGCAACACAGGGGGCCGTAAAAAAATATTATGGCTACACCTTC.

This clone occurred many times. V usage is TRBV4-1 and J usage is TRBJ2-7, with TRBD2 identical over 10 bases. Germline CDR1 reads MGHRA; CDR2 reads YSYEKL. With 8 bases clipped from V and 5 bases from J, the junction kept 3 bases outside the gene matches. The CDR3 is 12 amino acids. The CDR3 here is CASSLAGDEQYF. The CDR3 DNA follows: TGCGCCAGCTCCCTAGCGGGAGACGAGCAGTACTTC.

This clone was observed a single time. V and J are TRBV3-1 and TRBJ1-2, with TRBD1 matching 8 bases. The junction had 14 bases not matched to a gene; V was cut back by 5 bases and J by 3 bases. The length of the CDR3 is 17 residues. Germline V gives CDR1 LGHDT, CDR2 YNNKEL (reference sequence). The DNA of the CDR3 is TGTGCCAGCAGCTCCCGGGACAGGCTCTCCCCTTACTATGGCTACACCTTC. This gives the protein CASSSRDRLSPYYGYTF.